This T cell receptor beta chain was captured in a study of shared clonotypes between healthy human individuals. Naive CD8 cells lacked CD45RO, underwent positive selection for CCR7 and left out terminally differentiated effector memory CD45RA+ cells. Findings of the study overall: Larger richness was generally estimated for naive than memory subsets. All-four-donor shared clonotypes had higher generation probabilities than non-shared clonotypes did. The sole specimen, blood, was sampled, and tissue repertoires likely differ.

In the case of this clone: Its specificity is not known.

The CDR3 loop spans 15 amino acids. Trimming stripped 4 bases from V and 4 bases from J, with 17 bases between. CDR1 and CDR2 from the germline V gene are SGHDT and YYEEEE. The method was immunoSEQ multiplex PCR; TCRdb's version includes in-frame clones alone and lacks a portion of them. The sample holds about 1,900,000 clones, about 95% seen once. Sequenced sample: naive CD8+ T cells sorted from blood. The V call is TRBV5-6, the J call TRBJ1-1; D is unresolved. This sequence originates from a man aged 18 to 35 in good health. The CDR3 sequence is CASSPGGEAGTEAFF. In DNA, the CDR3 is TGTGCCAGCAGCCCAGGCGGGGAGGCGGGCACTGAAGCTTTCTTT.